The clone carrying this T cell receptor (beta chain) was observed a handful of times. The antigen remains undetermined. This specimen belongs to a study of cytomegalovirus exposure and HLA in healthy donors. Findings and limits, study-wide: TCR beta sequences numbering around 15,000 were associated with HLA alleles at 0.05 false discovery rate in a later analysis. What was likely a sequencing artifact was a cluster of highly shared sequence variants.

13 Jbeta primers and 60 Vbeta primers were used for the PCR. Repertoires were generated with immunoSEQ multiplex PCR, while TCRdb's copy carries only in-frame clones and drops some. The table shows about 110,000 clones, with around 72% occurring only once. The sequenced material came from PBMCs. This clonotype originated in a man under 40 in good health and CMV-seronegative.

The CDR3 reads CASSQDGRGSPLHF. The CDR3 DNA reads as TGCGCCAGCAGCCAAGATGGCAGAGGATCACCCCTCCACTTT. This chain links TRBV4-3 with TRBJ1-6; D remains unclear. Looked up from germline, CDR1 is LGHNA and CDR2 is YSLEER. The CDR3 covers 14 residues. V dropped 0 bases and J dropped 10 bases, with 10 bases sitting between them.